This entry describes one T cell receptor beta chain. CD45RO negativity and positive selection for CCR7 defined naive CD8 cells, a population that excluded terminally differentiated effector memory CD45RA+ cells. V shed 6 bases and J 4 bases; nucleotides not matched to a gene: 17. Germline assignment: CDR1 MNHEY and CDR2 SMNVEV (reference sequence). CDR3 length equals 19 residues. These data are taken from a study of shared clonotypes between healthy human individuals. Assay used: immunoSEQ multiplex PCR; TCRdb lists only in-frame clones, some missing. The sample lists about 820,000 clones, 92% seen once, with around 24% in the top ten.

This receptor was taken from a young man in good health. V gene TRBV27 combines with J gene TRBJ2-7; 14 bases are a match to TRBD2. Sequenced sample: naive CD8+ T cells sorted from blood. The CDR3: CASRRGGSGLAGVGYEQYF. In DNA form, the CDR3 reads TGTGCCAGCAGGAGAGGAGGTTCGGGACTAGCGGGAGTAGGGTACGAGCAGTACTTC.